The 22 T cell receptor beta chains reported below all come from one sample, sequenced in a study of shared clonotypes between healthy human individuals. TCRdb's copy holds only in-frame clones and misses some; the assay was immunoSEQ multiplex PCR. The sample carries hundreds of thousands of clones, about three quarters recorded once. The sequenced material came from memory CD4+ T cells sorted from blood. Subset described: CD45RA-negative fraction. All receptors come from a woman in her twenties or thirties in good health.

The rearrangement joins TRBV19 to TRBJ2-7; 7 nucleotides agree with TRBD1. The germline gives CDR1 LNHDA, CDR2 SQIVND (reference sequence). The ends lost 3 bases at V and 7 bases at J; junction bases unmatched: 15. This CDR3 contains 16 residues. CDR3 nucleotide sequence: TGTGCCAGTAGTATTTTGACGGCAGGGGGAAATCGGGAGCAGTACTTC. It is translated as CASSILTAGGNREQYF.

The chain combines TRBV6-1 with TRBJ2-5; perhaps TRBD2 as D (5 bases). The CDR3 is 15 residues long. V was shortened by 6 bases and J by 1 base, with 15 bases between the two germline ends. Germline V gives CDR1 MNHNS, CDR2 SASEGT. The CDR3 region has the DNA TGTGCCAGCAGAAACGAAGGACTTGCCCAAGAGACCCAGTACTTC. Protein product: CASRNEGLAQETQYF.

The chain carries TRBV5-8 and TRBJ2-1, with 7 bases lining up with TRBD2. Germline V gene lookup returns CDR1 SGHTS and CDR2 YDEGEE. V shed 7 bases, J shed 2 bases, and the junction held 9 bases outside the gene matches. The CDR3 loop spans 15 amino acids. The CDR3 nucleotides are TGTGCCAGCCTGAGGAGGCTAGCGGCCTACAATGAGCAGTTCTTC. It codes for CASLRRLAAYNEQFF. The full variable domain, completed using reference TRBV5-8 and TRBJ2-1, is EAGVTQSPTHLIKTRGQQATLRCSPISGHTSVYWYQQALGLGLQFLLWYDEGEERNRGNFPPRFSGRQFPNYSSELNVNALELEDSALYLCASLRRLAAYNEQFFGPGTRLTVL.

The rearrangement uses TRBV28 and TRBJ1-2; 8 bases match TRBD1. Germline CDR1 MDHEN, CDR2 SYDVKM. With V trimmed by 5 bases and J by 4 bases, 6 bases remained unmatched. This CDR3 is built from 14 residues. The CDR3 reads CASSQDRGGYGYTF. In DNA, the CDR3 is TGTGCCAGCAGTCAAGACAGGGGTGGCTATGGCTACACCTTC.

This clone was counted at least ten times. The CDR3 DNA reads TGTGCCGTTCGTTCTGGACAGGGCTCCTACGAGCAGTACTTC. Its translation is CAVRSGQGSYEQYF. The chain links TRBV10-3 to TRBJ2-7; 8 bases are a match to TRBD1. CDR3 length equals 14 residues. The J segment lost 0 bases and the V segment lost 11 bases, leaving 9 bases of the junction unmatched. Germline assignment: CDR1 ENHRY and CDR2 SYGVKD.

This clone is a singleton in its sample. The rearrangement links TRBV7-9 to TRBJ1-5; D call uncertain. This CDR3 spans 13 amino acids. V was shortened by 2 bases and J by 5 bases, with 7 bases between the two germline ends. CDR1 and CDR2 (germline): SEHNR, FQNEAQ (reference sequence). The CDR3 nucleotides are TGTGCCAGCAGCTTACGCGGGGATCAGCCCCAGCATTTT. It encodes CASSLRGDQPQHF.

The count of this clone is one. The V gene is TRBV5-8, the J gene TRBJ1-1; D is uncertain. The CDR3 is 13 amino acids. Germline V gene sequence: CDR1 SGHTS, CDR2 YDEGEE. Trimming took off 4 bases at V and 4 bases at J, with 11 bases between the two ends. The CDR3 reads CASSGGLGTEAFF. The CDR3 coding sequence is TGTGCCAGCAGCGGAGGGTTGGGCACTGAAGCTTTCTTT.

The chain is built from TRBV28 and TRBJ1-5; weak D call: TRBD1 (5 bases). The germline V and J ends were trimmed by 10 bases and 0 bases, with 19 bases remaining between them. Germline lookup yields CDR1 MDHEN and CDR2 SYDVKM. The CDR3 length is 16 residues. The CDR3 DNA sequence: TGTGCCACCACCGGGGGGGGAGTAAATAGCAATCAGCCCCAGCATTTT. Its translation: CATTGGGVNSNQPQHF.

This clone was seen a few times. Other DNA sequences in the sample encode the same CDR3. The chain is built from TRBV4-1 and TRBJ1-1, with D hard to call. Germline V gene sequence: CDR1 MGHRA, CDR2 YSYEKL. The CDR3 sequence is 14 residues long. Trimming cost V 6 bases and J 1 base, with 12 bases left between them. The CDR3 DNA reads TGCGCCAGCAGGGGGTTATTGAGGAACACTGAAGCTTTCTTT. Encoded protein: CASRGLLRNTEAFF.

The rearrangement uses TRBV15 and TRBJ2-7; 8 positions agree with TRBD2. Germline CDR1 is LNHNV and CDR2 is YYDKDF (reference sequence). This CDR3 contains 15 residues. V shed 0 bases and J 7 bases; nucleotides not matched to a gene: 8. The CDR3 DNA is TGTGCCACCAGCAGAGATCTAGCGGGCAGTAGAGAGCAGTACTTC. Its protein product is CATSRDLAGSREQYF.

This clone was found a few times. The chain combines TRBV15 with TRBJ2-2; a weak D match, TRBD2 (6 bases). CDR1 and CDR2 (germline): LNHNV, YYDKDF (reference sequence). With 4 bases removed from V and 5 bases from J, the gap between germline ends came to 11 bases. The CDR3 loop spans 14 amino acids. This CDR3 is CATSIIGGTGELFF. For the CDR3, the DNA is TGTGCCACCAGCATAATAGGAGGGACCGGGGAGCTGTTTTTT.

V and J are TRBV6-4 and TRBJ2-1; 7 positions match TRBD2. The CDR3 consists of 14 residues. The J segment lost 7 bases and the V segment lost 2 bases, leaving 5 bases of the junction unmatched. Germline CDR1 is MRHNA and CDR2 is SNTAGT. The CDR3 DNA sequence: TGTGCCAGCAGTGACGGGGACGGGAGGAATGAGCAGTTCTTC. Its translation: CASSDGDGRNEQFF.

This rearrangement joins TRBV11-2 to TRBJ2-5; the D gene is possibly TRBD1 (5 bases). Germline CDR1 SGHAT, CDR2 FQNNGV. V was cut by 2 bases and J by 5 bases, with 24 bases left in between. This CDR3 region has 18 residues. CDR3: CASSLRSGGRSRAETQYF. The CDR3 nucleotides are TGTGCCAGCAGCTTAAGGTCGGGCGGCAGAAGCAGGGCTGAGACCCAGTACTTC.

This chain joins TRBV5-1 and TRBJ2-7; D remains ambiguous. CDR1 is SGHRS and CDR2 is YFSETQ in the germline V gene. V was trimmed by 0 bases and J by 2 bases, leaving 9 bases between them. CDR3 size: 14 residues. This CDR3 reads CASSLGDPPYEQYF. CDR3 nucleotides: TGCGCCAGCAGCTTGGGGGATCCCCCCTACGAGCAGTACTTC.

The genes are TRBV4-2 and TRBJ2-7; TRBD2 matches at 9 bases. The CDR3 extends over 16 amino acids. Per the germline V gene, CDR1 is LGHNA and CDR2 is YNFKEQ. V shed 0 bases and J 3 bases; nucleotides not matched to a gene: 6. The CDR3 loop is CASSQDHGTSYYEQYF. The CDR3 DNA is TGTGCCAGCAGCCAAGATCACGGGACTAGCTACTACGAGCAGTACTTC.

CDR3 in DNA: TGTGCCAGCGGAGTGCAGTTCAATCAGCCCCAGCATTTT. Its translation is CASGVQFNQPQHF. This chain uses TRBV28 with TRBJ1-5, with unresolved D. Trimming stripped 8 bases from V and 3 bases from J, with 11 bases between. The germline CDR1 and CDR2 sequences are MDHEN and SYDVKM. The CDR3 totals 13 residues.

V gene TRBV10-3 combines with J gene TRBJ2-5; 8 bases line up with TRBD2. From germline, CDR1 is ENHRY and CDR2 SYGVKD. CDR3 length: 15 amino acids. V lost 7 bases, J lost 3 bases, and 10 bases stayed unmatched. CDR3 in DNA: TGTGCCATCAAAGGGGCGGGAGGCTCAGAAGAGACCCAGTACTTC. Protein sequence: CAIKGAGGSEETQYF.

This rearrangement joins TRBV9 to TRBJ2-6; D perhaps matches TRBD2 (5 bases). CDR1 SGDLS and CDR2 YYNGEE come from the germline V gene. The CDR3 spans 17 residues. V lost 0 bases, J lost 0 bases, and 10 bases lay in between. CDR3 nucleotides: TGTGCCAGCAGCGTAGTTCCGGGAACCTCTGGGGCCAACGTCCTGACTTTC. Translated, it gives CASSVVPGTSGANVLTF.

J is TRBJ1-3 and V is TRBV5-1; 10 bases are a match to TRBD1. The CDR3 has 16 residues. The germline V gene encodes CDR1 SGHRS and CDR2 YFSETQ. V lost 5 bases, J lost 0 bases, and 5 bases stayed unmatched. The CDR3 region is CASSLGQGISGNTIYF. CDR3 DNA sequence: TGCGCCAGCAGTCTGGGACAGGGGATCTCTGGAAACACCATATATTTT.

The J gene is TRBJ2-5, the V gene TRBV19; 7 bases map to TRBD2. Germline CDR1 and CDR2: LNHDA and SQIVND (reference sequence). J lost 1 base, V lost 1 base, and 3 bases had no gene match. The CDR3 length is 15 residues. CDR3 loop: CASSIVASGQETQYF. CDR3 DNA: TGTGCCAGTAGTATAGTTGCTAGCGGCCAAGAGACCCAGTACTTC. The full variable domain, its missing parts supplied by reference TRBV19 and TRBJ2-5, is DGGITQSPKYLFRKEGQNVTLSCEQNLNHDAMYWYRQDPGQGLRLIYYSQIVNDFQKGDIAEGYSVSREKKESFPLTVTSAQKNPTAFYLCASSIVASGQETQYFGPGTRLLVL.

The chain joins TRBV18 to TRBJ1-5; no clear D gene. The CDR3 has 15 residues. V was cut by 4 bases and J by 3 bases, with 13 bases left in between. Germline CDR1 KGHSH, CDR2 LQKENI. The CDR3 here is CASSHPGGLNQPQHF. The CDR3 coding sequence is TGTGCCAGCTCACACCCTGGAGGACTCAATCAGCCCCAGCATTTT. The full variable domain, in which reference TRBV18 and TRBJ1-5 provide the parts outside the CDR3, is NAGVMQNPRHLVRRRGQEARLRCSPMKGHSHVYWYRQLPEEGLKFMVYLQKENIIDESGMPKERFSAEFPKEGPSILRIQQVVRGDSAAYFCASSHPGGLNQPQHFGDGTRLSIL.

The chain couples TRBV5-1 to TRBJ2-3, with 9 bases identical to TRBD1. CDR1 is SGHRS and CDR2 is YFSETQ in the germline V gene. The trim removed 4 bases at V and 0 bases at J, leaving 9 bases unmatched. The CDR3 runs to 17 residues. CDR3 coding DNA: TGCGCCAGCAGCCGACAGACAGGGGGGCTTAGCACAGATACGCAGTATTTT. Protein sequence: CASSRQTGGLSTDTQYF.